The T cell receptor beta chain described here comes from a study of beta chain features in type 1 diabetes listed by TCRdb under 2018. Study-level background: Mean age, gender distribution, total cell number and subset yield did not differ between patients and healthy donors. A total of 107,917,701 sorted cells were examined across all samples, and a strong correlation was observed between cell number per subset and RNA yield. In the study, recently diagnosed type 1 diabetes patients and matched healthy donors were compared on the TCRB repertoires of their sorted circulating CD4+ T cell subsets. Regulatory and stem cell-like memory subsets were obtained from only 8 patients and about 8 healthy donors, while naive and central memory subsets were obtained from all 30 or so donors.

Results and caveats for the whole study, not just this receptor: At VDJ recombination sites, type 1 diabetes patients had fewer insertions and more deleted nucleotides, which implies abnormalities in thymic rearrangement. Type 1 diabetes patients showed a moderate but significant shortening of TCRB CDR3 length in all four CD4+ subsets. HLA sub-analyses involved small numbers of individuals, so any influence of HLA type on TCRB rearrangement remained unresolved. Naive, central memory and regulatory TCRB repertoires appeared more similar among patients than among healthy donors. Because cDNA was sequenced instead of genomic DNA, highly expressing activated cells could be over-represented, though the groups showed no difference in activation or CD3 levels. PCR might favor shorter templates, but patient and control samples were amplified and corrected together, so any skew would affect both groups equally.

All of the isolated RNA was reverse transcribed with the High Capacity cDNA Reverse Transcription Kit, so expressed TCRB transcripts were sequenced. Deep immunoSEQ sequencing was performed on naive, central memory and regulatory T cell samples, with an average of roughly 3.5 million total reads per sample. Sorted cells were lysed in RLT buffer, and RNA was extracted using DNase-treated RNeasy Micro or Mini kits according to cell number. Each cell subset was processed separately to prevent cross-contamination, with patient and healthy donor samples processed together. The immunoSEQ multiplex PCR was used to amplify TCRB sequences from cDNA, generating 87-bp fragments that spanned the CDR3 region. Sequencing of the amplicons was done on the Illumina HiSeq platform. From the authors' description of their analysis: PCR bias was computationally corrected using synthetic template baselines, reads within Hamming distance 2 were collapsed, and singletons that could not be merged were discarded. Reads were aligned to IMGT to assign V, D and J genes, CDR3 length, and insertions or deletions at six rearrangement sites. Within each subset, clonotype counts were normalized to sorted cell number, after which true diversity and Gini coefficients were computed with the tcR R package. The overlap coefficient, calculated on TCRB nucleotide sequences, was used to measure repertoire sharing. As a proxy for the pre-selection repertoire, out-of-frame TCRB sequences from naive cells were analyzed. TCRdb re-hosts the immuneACCESS table, in-frame sequences only. Its copies lack some clones; in the studies checked, an unresolved V gene accounts for under half of them, and the cause for the rest is not known. That table supplies the V and J calls and clone size; D and trimming were determined from the DNA. This sample comprises approximately 250,000 clones, roughly a tenth of them detected only once. About 0.018% of the sample is in the top ten clones.

Each donor gave one peripheral blood draw, about 110 mL on average, collected into heparinised tubes. Naive, central memory, regulatory and stem cell-like memory CD4+ T cells were sorted on a BD FACSAria II using a panel including CD45RO, CCR7, CD25, CD127, CD95 and CD27. Every sorted population had a purity above 95%. PBMCs were separated immediately by Lymphoprep density gradient centrifugation and were stained directly, without being cultured. Samples were stained and sorted in pairs, with one healthy donor and one patient per experiment, so that batch effects were minimized. This clone was observed a few times. It has no known antigen specificity. Qualities for individual bases were not recorded, and no much larger clone is one base off. Including cysteine and phenylalanine, the CDR3 has 17 amino acids. The kept DNA is CDR3 alone, 51 bases in frame from the first base. V and J are trimmed by 5 bases and 2 bases, and the gene matches miss 8 bases of the junction. The germline V gene provides CDR1 MDHEN and CDR2 SYDVKM.

Recombination connected TRBV28 to TRBJ2-5; a stretch of 13 junction bases matches TRBD2. The sequencing input was naive CD4+ T cells from blood. Reading the label with the study, this specimen's cell subset or site is: true naive CD4+ T cells. The receptor was isolated from a man under 40 with type 1 diabetes. CDR3 region: CASSPGTSGEYQETQYF. The DNA is TGTGCCAGCAGTCCGGGGACTAGCGGGGAGTATCAAGAGACCCAGTACTTC.